The source of this T cell receptor beta chain is a study of T cell responses to AZD1222 COVID-19 vaccine. Overall study context: Pooled together were second doses at about 4 or about 12 weeks.

As to this clone: Its target is unknown.

The protocol was immunoSEQ multiplex PCR, while the TCRdb copy is restricted to in-frame clones and leaves out a portion. The repertoire holds about 120,000 clones, with about 91% as singletons. Findings and limits, study-wide: Donors were chiefly white British, with a greater number of females, and clonal diversity was perhaps underestimated.

V was cut by 1 base and J by 1 base, with 5 bases left in between. This CDR3 is built from 13 residues. The germline gives CDR1 SGHTA, CDR2 FQGTGA. The source was peripheral blood, collected on day 0 of AZD1222 vaccination. This chain uses TRBV7-3 with TRBJ2-7; D ambiguous. The clonotype comes from an adult in good health. For the CDR3, the DNA is TGTGCCAGCAGCTTAAGCGGTTCCTACGAGCAGTACTTC. It specifies CASSLSGSYEQYF.